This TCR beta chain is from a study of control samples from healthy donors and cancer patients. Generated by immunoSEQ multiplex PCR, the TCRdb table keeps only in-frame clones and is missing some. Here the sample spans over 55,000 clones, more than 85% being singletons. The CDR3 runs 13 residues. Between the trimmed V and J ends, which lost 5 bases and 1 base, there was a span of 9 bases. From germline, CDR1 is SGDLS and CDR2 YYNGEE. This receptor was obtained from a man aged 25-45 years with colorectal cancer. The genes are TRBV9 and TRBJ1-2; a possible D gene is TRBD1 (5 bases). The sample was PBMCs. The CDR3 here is CASRTENNYGYTF. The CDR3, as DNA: TGTGCCAGCAGGACAGAAAATAACTATGGCTACACCTTC.